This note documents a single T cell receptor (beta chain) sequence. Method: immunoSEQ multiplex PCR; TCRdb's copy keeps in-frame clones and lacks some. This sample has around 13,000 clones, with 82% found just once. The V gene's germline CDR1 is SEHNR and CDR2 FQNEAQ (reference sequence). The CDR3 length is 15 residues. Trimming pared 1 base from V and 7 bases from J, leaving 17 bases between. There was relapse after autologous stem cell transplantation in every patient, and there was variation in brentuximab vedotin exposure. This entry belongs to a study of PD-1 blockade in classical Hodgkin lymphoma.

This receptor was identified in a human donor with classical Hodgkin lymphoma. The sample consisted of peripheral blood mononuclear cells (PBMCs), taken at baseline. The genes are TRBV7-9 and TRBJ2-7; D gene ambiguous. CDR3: CASSLVTPFRREQYF. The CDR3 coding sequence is TGTGCCAGCAGCTTAGTAACGCCTTTTCGGAGAGAGCAGTACTTC.